The present TCR beta chain was sequenced within a study of metastatic and nonmetastatic thyroid tumors. Before thyroid surgery, none of the patients had received any treatment. The study, taken as a whole, reports: Benign nodules reportedly had significantly lower TCR beta diversity than malignant thyroid tumors in blood and tumor.

TCRdb re-clonotyped the PCR reads through MiXCR. The repertoire includes tens of thousands of clones, approximately 20% of them detected once, and about a sixth sits in the top ten. Trimming shortened V by 5 bases and J by 3 bases, and 11 bases separated the two germline ends. The CDR3 is 13 amino acids. As concerns this clone: Its antigen remains unidentified.

Sequenced material: blood. The chain employs TRBV12-3 or TRBV12-4 and TRBJ2-7; D is unclear. This clonotype originated in a female donor with papillary thyroid cancer or a benign thyroid nodule (not recorded which). Some clones in this sample may be carry-over from other donors' samples. CDR3 protein: CASSKTKSYEQYF. The CDR3 DNA is TGTGCCAGCAGTAAGACGAAAAGCTACGAGCAGTACTTC.